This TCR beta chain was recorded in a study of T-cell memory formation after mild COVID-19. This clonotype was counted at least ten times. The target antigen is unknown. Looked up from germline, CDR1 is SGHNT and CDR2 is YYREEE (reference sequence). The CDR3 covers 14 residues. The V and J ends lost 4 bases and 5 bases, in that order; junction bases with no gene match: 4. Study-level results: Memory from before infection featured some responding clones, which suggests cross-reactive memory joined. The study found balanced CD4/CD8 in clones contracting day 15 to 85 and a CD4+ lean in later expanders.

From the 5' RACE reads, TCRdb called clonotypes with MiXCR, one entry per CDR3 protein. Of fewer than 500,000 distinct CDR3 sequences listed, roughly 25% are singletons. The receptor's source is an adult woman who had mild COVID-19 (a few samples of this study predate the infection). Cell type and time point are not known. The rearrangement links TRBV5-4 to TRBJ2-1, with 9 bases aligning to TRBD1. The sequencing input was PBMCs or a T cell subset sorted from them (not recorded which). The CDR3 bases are TGTGCCAGCAGCCCGGGACAGGGAAACAATGAGCAGTTCTTC. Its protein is CASSPGQGNNEQFF. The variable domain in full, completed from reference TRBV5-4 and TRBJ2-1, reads ETGVTQSPTHLIKTRGQQVTLRCSSQSGHNTVSWYQQALGQGPQFIFQYYREEENGRGNFPPRFSGLQFPNYSSELNVNALELDDSALYLCASSPGQGNNEQFFGPGTRLTVL.